The T cell receptor (beta chain) under discussion was sequenced for a study of T-cell memory formation after mild COVID-19. Study-wide context: In these data, TCR clusters were largely donor specific.

It was 5'RACE with constant-segment primers that produced the TCR alpha and TCR beta cDNA libraries, which carried sample barcodes and UMIs. TCRdb processed the 5' RACE reads anew with MiXCR; each CDR3 protein has one entry. The table records just under 550,000 distinct CDR3 sequences, about a fifth of them present only once. The CDR3 length is 12 residues. Germline CDR1 is LNHDA and CDR2 is SQIVND (reference sequence). The V gene lost 5 bases and the J gene lost 7 bases, with 11 bases spanning the gap. Sequenced input: PBMCs or a T cell subset sorted from them (not recorded which). This sequence originates from an adult woman who had mild COVID-19 (a few samples of this study predate the infection). Cell type and time point are not known. The V call is TRBV19, the J call TRBJ2-5, with unresolved D. In DNA form, the CDR3 reads TGTGCCAGTAGTGGACCAGCAGGGACCCAGTACTTC. Protein: CASSGPAGTQYF.